The 29 T cell receptor beta chains listed next were all sequenced from one sample in a study of T-cell reconstitution after alpha-beta-depleted transplantation in children. Preparation of the TCRbeta library was carried out with unique molecular identifiers. In TCRdb, the PCR reads were re-called with MiXCR into one record per CDR3 protein. The sample lists around 670,000 distinct CDR3 sequences; about 12% were seen once. The source was PBMCs, collected before TCRalphabeta/CD19-depleted stem cell transplant. The receptors were gathered from a girl aged 2 to 9 with congenital amegakaryocytic thrombocytopenia, due to receive a stem cell transplant.

This clonotype has ten or more counts. The CDR3 region has the DNA TGTGCCATCAGTGAGTCCCCAGGCCAAAGCTCCTACGAGCAGTACTTC. Translation: CAISESPGQSSYEQYF. The J gene is TRBJ2-7, the V gene TRBV10-3; D gene ambiguous. Deletions cut 0 bases from V and 0 bases from J, with 12 bases between. The CDR3 contains 16 residues. The germline V gene encodes CDR1 ENHRY and CDR2 SYGVKD.

This clonotype was detected many times. This chain links TRBV11-2 with TRBJ1-1; unclear D gene. From germline, CDR1 is SGHAT and CDR2 FQNNGV. Trimming took 5 bases from V and 6 from J, leaving 19 bases between them. The CDR3 contains 15 residues. CDR3 in amino acids: CASSQTTRVAAEAFF. In DNA form, the CDR3 reads TGTGCCAGCAGCCAAACCACTAGGGTGGCCGCTGAAGCTTTCTTT. The whole variable domain, filled in from reference TRBV11-2 and TRBJ1-1, reads EAGVAQSPRYKIIEKRQSVAFWCNPISGHATLYWYQQILGQGPKLLIQFQNNGVVDDSQLPKDRFSAERLKGVDSTLKIQPAKLEDSAVYLCASSQTTRVAAEAFFGQGTRLTVV.

About this clonotype itself: This may stem from a read error, because a much larger clone lies one nucleotide away. The chain joins TRBV18 to TRBJ2-7; 10 nucleotides match TRBD2. Per the germline V gene, CDR1 is KGHSH and CDR2 is LQKENI. CDR3 size: 14 residues. CDR3 in amino acids: CASSPSGRTYDQYF. DNA of the CDR3: TGTGCCAGCTCACCTAGCGGGAGGACCTACGACCAGTACTTC.

This clonotype has a count of ten or more. The chain links TRBV7-9 to TRBJ1-3; 8 bases agree with TRBD1. V dropped 4 bases and J dropped 4; count of bases not matched to a gene: 9. This CDR3 region has 16 residues. The V gene's germline CDR1 is SEHNR and CDR2 FQNEAQ (reference sequence). In DNA, the CDR3 is TGTGCCAGCAGCTCAAGAACCCAGGGGGCCGGAAACACCATATATTTT. As protein: CASSSRTQGAGNTIYF.

This clonotype was observed at least ten times. The chain recombines TRBV20-1 with TRBJ2-1, with D uncertain. CDR3 length equals 13 residues. V was clipped by 3 bases and J by 0 bases, with 6 bases between them. Germline CDR1 reads DFQATT; CDR2 reads SNEGSKA (reference sequence). The CDR3 sequence: CSASGGSYNEQFF. CDR3 sequence (DNA): TGCAGTGCTAGTGGTGGCTCCTACAATGAGCAGTTCTTC.

This clonotype appeared many times. The chain is built from TRBV6-5 and TRBJ1-4, with D possibly matching TRBD1 (5 bases). The CDR3 loop spans 15 amino acids. Trimming left V 0 bases short and J 6 bases short, with 11 bases between. Germline V gene sequence: CDR1 MNHEY, CDR2 SVGAGI. The CDR3 protein is CASSYSRGEYEKLFF. The CDR3 DNA is TGTGCCAGCAGTTACTCGAGGGGCGAATATGAAAAACTGTTTTTT.

The genes are TRBV10-2 and TRBJ2-3; D call uncertain. Germline CDR1 reads WSHSY; CDR2 reads SAAADI. The V gene lost 8 bases and the J gene lost 4 bases, with 13 bases spanning the gap. CDR3 length equals 13 residues. The CDR3 is CASLGVLPDTQYF. Written as DNA, the CDR3 is TGCGCCAGCTTAGGAGTGTTACCAGATACGCAGTATTTT.

This clonotype was seen many times. The rearrangement links TRBV20-1 to TRBJ2-5, with TRBD1 as a possible D gene (6 bases). V was shortened by 3 bases and J by 3 bases, with 11 bases between the two germline ends. There are 13 residues in the CDR3. Per the germline V gene, CDR1 is DFQATT and CDR2 is SNEGSKA (reference sequence). The CDR3 protein is CSARRGIEETQYF. The CDR3 region has the DNA TGCAGTGCTAGGAGGGGGATCGAAGAGACCCAGTACTTC.

The chain couples TRBV24-1 to TRBJ2-2; 10 bases map to TRBD2. The CDR3 runs to 18 residues. V was pared by 9 bases and J by 4 bases, with 16 bases of the junction left unmatched. CDR1 and CDR2 (germline): KGHDR, SFDVKD. The CDR3 coding sequence is TGTGCCACCTCCTCAAGTCTAGCGGGAGTCTTTGGCACCGGGGAGCTGTTTTTT. Encoded protein: CATSSSLAGVFGTGELFF.

This clonotype occurred many times. The chain combines TRBV24-1 with TRBJ2-1, with 7 bases lining up with TRBD2. This CDR3 region has 13 residues. CDR1 is KGHDR, CDR2 SFDVKD, per germline. The V segment lost 9 bases and the J segment 9 bases; nucleotides outside the gene matches: 10. CDR3 region: CATLWGLPSEQFF. Written as DNA, the CDR3 is TGTGCCACCCTGTGGGGACTACCATCTGAGCAGTTCTTC.

This clonotype was seen repeatedly, ten times or more. V usage is TRBV20-1 and J usage is TRBJ2-7; D ambiguous. This CDR3 contains 14 residues. Trimming cost V 4 bases and J 2 bases, with 15 bases left between them. Per the germline V gene, CDR1 is DFQATT and CDR2 is SNEGSKA (reference sequence). CDR3 nucleotide sequence: TGCAGTGCTAAGGATTGGAGTCCTACCTACGAGCAGTACTTC. Encoded protein: CSAKDWSPTYEQYF.

This clonotype was recorded many times. The chain recombines TRBV20-1 with TRBJ1-1; tentative D call: TRBD1 (6 bases). Germline loops: CDR1 DFQATT, CDR2 SNEGSKA (reference sequence). The V end was cut by 3 bases, the J end by 4 bases, with 12 bases between. This CDR3 is 13 amino acids long. CDR3 sequence: CSARGAMGTEAFF. In DNA, the CDR3 is TGCAGTGCTAGGGGGGCGATGGGCACTGAAGCTTTCTTT.

The rearrangement uses TRBV10-3 and TRBJ1-3; no clear D gene. Between the trimmed V and J ends, which lost 4 bases and 4 bases, there was a span of 8 bases. The CDR3 covers 13 residues. The V gene's germline CDR1 is ENHRY and CDR2 SYGVKD. The CDR3 bases are TGTGCCATCAGTGGAGGTATCGGAAACACCATATATTTT. It codes for CAISGGIGNTIYF.

About this clonotype: A read error may explain this, as a much larger clone is one base away. This chain connects TRBV14 to TRBJ2-7, with unresolved D. Germline V gives CDR1 SGHDN, CDR2 FVKESK. CDR3 length: 13 residues. CDR3 region: CACSQELAHEQYF. The CDR3 nucleotides read TGTGCCTGCAGCCAAGAACTCGCCCACGAGCAGTACTTC.

The rearrangement links TRBV15 to TRBJ2-7; D is unresolved. Germline CDR1 and CDR2: LNHNV and YYDKDF (reference sequence). CDR3 length: 14 amino acids. Trimming left V 0 bases short and J 3 bases short, with 9 bases between. CDR3 bases: TGTGCCACCAGCAGAGATCTAGGGAACTACGAGCAGTACTTC. Protein sequence: CATSRDLGNYEQYF. Variable domain in full (rest from reference TRBV15 and TRBJ2-7): DAMVIQNPRYQVTQFGKPVTLSCSQTLNHNVMYWYQQKSSQAPKLLFHYYDKDFNNEADTPDNFQSRRPNTSFCFLDIRSPGLGDTAMYLCATSRDLGNYEQYFGPGTRLTVT.

In DNA form, the CDR3 reads TGCGCCAGCAGCTCTGCGACGACTAGCGGCGATGAGCAGTTCTTC. Its protein is CASSSATTSGDEQFF. The chain couples TRBV5-1 to TRBJ2-1; 9 bases agree with TRBD2. V lost 3 bases, J lost 8 bases, and 9 bases stayed unmatched. The CDR3 spans 15 residues. Per germline, CDR1 SGHRS and CDR2 YFSETQ.

This clonotype was detected ten times or more. The chain recombines TRBV27 with TRBJ2-3; D may be TRBD1 (5 bases). The CDR3 runs 14 residues. Germline assignment: CDR1 MNHEY and CDR2 SMNVEV (reference sequence). Trimming shortened V by 8 bases and J by 2 bases, and 14 bases separated the two germline ends. The CDR3, as DNA: TGTGCCAGCTGCGGCAGGGCCATCACAGATACGCAGTATTTT. Residues: CASCGRAITDTQYF.

V and J are TRBV7-2 and TRBJ2-3, with 9 bases aligning to TRBD2. The CDR3 loop spans 15 amino acids. Germline CDR1 reads SGHTA; CDR2 reads FQGNSA. V shed 5 bases and J 4 bases; nucleotides not matched to a gene: 7. The CDR3 DNA reads as TGTGCCAGCAGCAGAGATAGCGGGAGCGCAGATACGCAGTATTTT. It yields the protein CASSRDSGSADTQYF.

The table lists this clonotype with a few counts. The chain combines TRBV20-1 with TRBJ2-4; D is uncertain. The CDR3 sequence is 13 residues long. CDR1 is DFQATT and CDR2 is SNEGSKA in the germline V gene (reference sequence). Trimming removed 5 bases at V and 5 bases at J, with 13 bases between. CDR3 sequence (DNA): TGCAGTGCTCGGCCCCTCCGCGAAAACATTCAGTACTTC. It is translated as CSARPLRENIQYF.

This clonotype has only one observation. CDR3 DNA: TGTGCCAGCAGCACCAGCACGGACAACAATCAGCCCCAGCATTTT. Translated: CASSTSTDNNQPQHF. The chain joins TRBV7-2 to TRBJ1-5; D is perhaps TRBD1 (5 bases). This CDR3 has 15 amino acids. Trimming stripped 5 bases from V and 3 bases from J, with 14 bases between. Germline loops: CDR1 SGHTA, CDR2 FQGNSA.

Ten or more counts support this clonotype. This chain connects TRBV20-1 to TRBJ2-1, with a tentative D call TRBD2 (5 bases). Trimming took off 6 bases at V and 0 bases at J, with 12 bases between the two ends. Per germline, CDR1 DFQATT and CDR2 SNEGSKA (reference sequence). This CDR3 has 14 residues. The CDR3 DNA is TGCAGTGCCATTGGACTCAACTCCTACAATGAGCAGTTCTTC. The encoded protein is CSAIGLNSYNEQFF.

This clonotype has at least ten counts. J is TRBJ2-3 and V is TRBV15, with 9 bases that match TRBD2. The CDR3 runs to 14 residues. Germline V gene lookup returns CDR1 LNHNV and CDR2 YYDKDF (reference sequence). V shed 1 base and J 6 bases; nucleotides not matched to a gene: 2. CDR3 DNA: TGTGCCACCAGCAGAGCTAGCGGGAAGGATACGCAGTATTTT. Amino acids: CATSRASGKDTQYF. Supplemented by reference TRBV15 and TRBJ2-3, the full variable domain reads DAMVIQNPRYQVTQFGKPVTLSCSQTLNHNVMYWYQQKSSQAPKLLFHYYDKDFNNEADTPDNFQSRRPNTSFCFLDIRSPGLGDTAMYLCATSRASGKDTQYFGPGTRLTVL.

This clonotype has at least ten counts. CDR3 residues: CASSLVGLIKDYNEQFF. Here the CDR3 DNA reads TGCGCCAGCAGCTTGGTTGGCCTCATAAAAGACTACAATGAGCAGTTCTTC. The chain employs TRBV5-1 and TRBJ2-1; D is uncertain. Trimming pared 0 bases from V and 3 bases from J, leaving 16 bases between. Germline V lookup: CDR1 SGHRS, CDR2 YFSETQ. This CDR3 spans 17 amino acids.

Of note for this clonotype: Possible read error: a much larger clone is one base away. The J gene is TRBJ1-3, the V gene TRBV29-1; no definite D call. The germline V gene has CDR1 SQVTM and CDR2 ANQGSEA. This CDR3 is 14 amino acids long. CDR3 nucleotides: TGCAGCGCTTTGATACAGTTCTCTGGAAACACCATAAATTTT. It encodes CSALIQFSGNTINF.

V is TRBV12-3 or TRBV12-4 and J is TRBJ1-1, with D maybe TRBD1 (6 bases). V was pared by 1 base and J by 11 bases, with 14 bases between. CDR3 length: 13 amino acids. CDR3: CASSLEQGVAAFF. CDR3 bases: TGTGCCAGCAGTTTAGAACAGGGAGTTGCGGCTTTCTTT.

The chain employs TRBV29-1 and TRBJ2-5; weak D call: TRBD2 (5 bases). The CDR3 contains 13 residues. Germline CDR1 SQVTM, CDR2 ANQGSEA. V lost 2 bases to trimming and J lost 3 bases, with 10 bases between them. In DNA, the CDR3 is TGCAGCGTTGAACCCCTGAGGGAAGAGACCCAGTACTTC. It codes for CSVEPLREETQYF. The full variable domain, in which reference TRBV29-1 and TRBJ2-5 provide the parts outside the CDR3, is SAVISQKPSRDICQRGTSLTIQCQVDSQVTMMFWYRQQPGQSLTLIATANQGSEATYESGFVIDKFPISRPNLTFSTLTVSNMSPEDSSIYLCSVEPLREETQYFGPGTRLLVL.

This clonotype was detected many times. This chain links TRBV5-5 with TRBJ1-1, with a tentative D call TRBD1 (5 bases). CDR3 length equals 13 residues. The germline V gene encodes CDR1 SGHKS and CDR2 YYEKEE (reference sequence). V shed 7 bases and J shed 2 bases, with 12 bases lying between them. The CDR3 DNA reads TGTGCCAGCTGGCTCAGGGTTAACACTGAAGCTTTCTTT. This translates into CASWLRVNTEAFF.

This clonotype was counted a few times. V is TRBV20-1 and J is TRBJ2-3; 13 bases fit TRBD2. V was clipped by 3 bases and J by 2 bases; unmatched bases: 2. The CDR3 spans 15 residues. Germline-derived CDR1 and CDR2 are DFQATT and SNEGSKA (reference sequence). In DNA, the CDR3 is TGCAGTGCTAGGACTAGCGGGAGGACCACAGATACGCAGTATTTT. This sequence encodes CSARTSGRTTDTQYF.

V gene TRBV10-3 combines with J gene TRBJ2-1; a weak D match, TRBD2 (5 bases). Germline values: CDR1 ENHRY, CDR2 SYGVKD. The CDR3 covers 16 residues. The ends were cut back, 0 bases at V and 1 base at J, with 10 bases in the middle. The CDR3 loop reads CAISESKGGSYNEQFF. The CDR3 DNA reads as TGTGCCATCAGTGAGTCGAAAGGAGGATCCTACAATGAGCAGTTCTTC.